Shown below are 7 T cell receptor beta chains from a single sample sequenced in a study of T cell repertoires in ileal Crohn's disease. Profiled with immunoSEQ multiplex PCR; TCRdb holds only in-frame clones, not every one. The sample lists 4,000 to 5,000 clones; approximately 78% were seen once. The source material was ileal tissue. The source of these receptors is an adult with Crohn's disease.

Only a few counts were recorded for this clone. CDR3 region: CASSLEQTTDTQYF. DNA for the CDR3: TGCGCCAGCAGCTTGGAACAGACCACAGATACGCAGTATTTT. The chain carries TRBV5-1 and TRBJ2-3; D unclear. The CDR3 is 14 amino acids. Germline V gene lookup returns CDR1 SGHRS and CDR2 YFSETQ. V lost 0 bases, J lost 2 bases, and 7 bases lay in between.

In this sample, this clone turned up a few times. The rearrangement joins TRBV27 to TRBJ2-7; TRBD1 aligns across 8 bases. Per the germline V gene, CDR1 is MNHEY and CDR2 is SMNVEV (reference sequence). The ends lost 8 bases at V and 1 base at J; junction bases unmatched: 4. The CDR3 runs to 13 residues. CDR3 in amino acids: CASGRQGSYEQYF. DNA of the CDR3: TGTGCCAGCGGAAGACAGGGGTCCTACGAGCAGTACTTC.

CDR3 loop: CATSRTVRSSGSTEAFF. CDR3 DNA sequence: TGTGCCACCAGTCGAACGGTTCGAAGTTCGGGGAGCACTGAAGCTTTCTTT. This chain uses TRBV15 with TRBJ1-1; D is uncertain. Trimming cost V 6 bases and J 4 bases, with 24 bases left between them. This CDR3 is 17 amino acids long. The germline V gene has CDR1 LNHNV and CDR2 YYDKDF (reference sequence).

This chain uses TRBV30 with TRBJ1-6; TRBD1 matches 7 bases. The length of the CDR3 is 18 residues. CDR1 GTSNPN and CDR2 SVGIG come from the germline V gene (reference sequence). Germline trimming cut 0 bases from V and 5 bases from J; bases unmatched to any gene: 13. CDR3 amino acids: CAWSVYSGQWPNNSPLHF. The CDR3 DNA follows: TGTGCCTGGAGTGTCTACTCGGGACAGTGGCCTAATAATTCACCCCTCCACTTT. The full variable domain, its missing parts supplied by reference TRBV30 and TRBJ1-6, is SQTIHQWPATLVQPVGSPLSLECTVEGTSNPNLYWYRQAAGRGLQLLFYSVGIGQISSEVPQNLSASRPQDRQFILSSKKLLLSDSGFYLCAWSVYSGQWPNNSPLHFGNGTRLTVT.

Sample share makes this clone large. J is TRBJ2-7 and V is TRBV7-8, with 8 bases identical to TRBD1. The CDR3 consists of 15 residues. Trimming cost V 3 bases and J 0 bases; bases outside gene matches: 4. CDR1 is SGHVS and CDR2 is FQNEAQ in the germline V gene. CDR3 nucleotides: TGTGCCAGCAGCTTCCGGGACAGGAGCTCCTACGAGCAGTACTTC. Residues: CASSFRDRSSYEQYF.

J is TRBJ1-1 and V is TRBV30, with D unresolved. Germline V gene sequence: CDR1 GTSNPN, CDR2 SVGIG (reference sequence). The CDR3 contains 13 residues. Trimming pared 2 bases from V and 4 bases from J, leaving 11 bases between. The CDR3 here is CAWSRARGTEAFF. The CDR3 DNA reads as TGTGCCTGGAGTCGCGCCCGGGGCACTGAAGCTTTCTTT.

The chain links TRBV5-1 to TRBJ2-3, with TRBD2 matching over 10 bases. In germline, CDR1 is SGHRS, CDR2 YFSETQ. With V trimmed by 2 bases and J by 0 bases, 6 bases remained unmatched. CDR3 length: 17 residues. Written as DNA, the CDR3 is TGCGCCAGCAGCTTACAGCGGGGGGGATCTAGCACAGATACGCAGTATTTT. Encoded protein: CASSLQRGGSSTDTQYF.